The following is a T cell receptor beta chain sequence with its context. Its antigen is unidentified. Profiling relied on immunoSEQ multiplex PCR, and the TCRdb table lists in-frame clones only, not all of them. The sample shows 80,000 to 90,000 clones, around 90% of them seen only once. This sample was included in a study of T cell responses to AZD1222 COVID-19 vaccine. Points from the study as a whole: White British donors predominated, females outnumbered males, and clonal diversity was possibly underestimated.

The CDR3 loop spans 17 amino acids. Germline assignment: CDR1 MGHRA and CDR2 YSYEKL. V was cut by 3 bases and J by 4 bases, with 18 bases left in between. This TCR was sampled from an adult in good health. The sample consisted of peripheral blood, taken on day 0 of AZD1222 vaccination. This chain uses TRBV4-1 with TRBJ2-2, with D perhaps TRBD1 (7 bases). In DNA, the CDR3 is TGCGCCAGCAGCCAGGGGAGGACAGGTTCGATCACCGGGGAGCTGTTTTTT. This translates into CASSQGRTGSITGELFF.